Sequencing of this TCR beta chain was carried out in a study of shared clonotypes between healthy human individuals. Findings and caveats of the study: Generation probability values for non-shared clonotypes were lower than those for clonotypes shared by all four donors.

The CDR3 consists of 13 residues. Deletions cut 0 bases from V and 9 bases from J, with 9 bases between. Germline CDR1 reads KGHSH; CDR2 reads LQKENI. The authors split each subset's genomic DNA evenly across several immunoSEQ plates. Clones were sequenced by immunoSEQ multiplex PCR, and TCRdb holds only the in-frame ones, with some missing. The table has 2 million or so clones, over 85% seen once. Notes on this clone: Its matching antigen is unknown.

What was sequenced was naive CD4+ T cells sorted from blood. The sample's subset: CD45RA+ positively selected. The chain recombines TRBV18 with TRBJ2-1, with D uncertain. This clonotype was sampled from a man between 18 and 29 years old in good health. The CDR3 reads CASSPPERTEQFF. As DNA, the CDR3 is TGTGCCAGCTCACCACCAGAAAGGACTGAGCAGTTCTTC. Based on the CDR3 plus reference TRBV18 and TRBJ2-1, the full variable domain is NAGVMQNPRHLVRRRGQEARLRCSPMKGHSHVYWYRQLPEEGLKFMVYLQKENIIDESGMPKERFSAEFPKEGPSILRIQQVVRGDSAAYFCASSPPERTEQFFGPGTRLTVL.